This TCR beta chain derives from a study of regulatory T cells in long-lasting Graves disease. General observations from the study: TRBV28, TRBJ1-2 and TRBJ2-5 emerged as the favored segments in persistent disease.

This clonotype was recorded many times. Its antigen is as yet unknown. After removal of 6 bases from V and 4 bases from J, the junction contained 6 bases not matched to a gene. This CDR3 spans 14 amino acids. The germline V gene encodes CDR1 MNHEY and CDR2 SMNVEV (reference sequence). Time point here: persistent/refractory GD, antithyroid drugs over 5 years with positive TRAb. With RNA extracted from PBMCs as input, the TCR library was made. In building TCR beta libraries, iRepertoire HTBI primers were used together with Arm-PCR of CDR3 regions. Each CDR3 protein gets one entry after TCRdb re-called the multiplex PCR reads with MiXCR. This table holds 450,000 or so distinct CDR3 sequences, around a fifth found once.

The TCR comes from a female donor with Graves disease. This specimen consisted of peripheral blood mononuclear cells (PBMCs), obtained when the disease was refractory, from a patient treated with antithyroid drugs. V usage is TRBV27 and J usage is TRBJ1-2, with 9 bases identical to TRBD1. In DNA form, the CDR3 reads TGTGCCAGCAGCCGGACAGGGGAGGGCTATGGCTACACCTTC. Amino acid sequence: CASSRTGEGYGYTF.